The 8 T cell receptor beta chains listed next were all sequenced from one sample in a study of control samples from healthy donors and cancer patients. The repertoire was sequenced with immunoSEQ multiplex PCR; TCRdb's copy has only in-frame clones and lacks some. The sample contains 70,000 to 75,000 clones, about 90% of which appear only once. The sequencing input was blood. The receptors stem from a woman in her fifties or sixties in good health.

The table lists this clone with a few counts. The CDR3 reads CASSDVRGVGETQYF. CDR3 bases: TGTGCCAGCAGTGACGTTCGGGGGGTGGGAGAGACCCAGTACTTC. The V and J genes are TRBV2 and TRBJ2-5; 7 nucleotides match TRBD2. This CDR3 comprises 15 residues. Losses at the gene ends were 3 bases for V and 4 bases for J; bases not matched to a gene: 8. Germline CDR1 reads SNHLY; CDR2 reads FYNNEI. Variable domain in full (rest from reference TRBV2 and TRBJ2-5): EPEVTQTPSHQVTQMGQEVILRCVPISNHLYFYWYRQILGQKVEFLVSFYNNEISEKSEIFDDQFSVERPDGSNFTLKIRSTKLEDSAMYFCASSDVRGVGETQYFGPGTRLLVL.

The DNA of the CDR3 is TGCGCCAGCAGCTTGGAAGGGTTAAGCAATCAGCCCCAGCATTTT. It specifies CASSLEGLSNQPQHF. This chain connects TRBV5-1 to TRBJ1-5; D is undetermined. Between the trimmed V and J ends, which lost 0 bases and 1 base, there was a span of 8 bases. The length of the CDR3 is 15 residues. CDR1 and CDR2 from the germline V gene are SGHRS and YFSETQ.

The chain couples TRBV2 to TRBJ2-6; TRBD1 agrees at 7 bases. Per germline, CDR1 SNHLY and CDR2 FYNNEI. V gave up 3 bases and J gave up 2 bases; unmatched junction bases: 1. This CDR3 comprises 15 residues. CDR3 loop: CASSEQGAGANVLTF. In DNA form, the CDR3 reads TGTGCCAGCAGTGAGCAGGGGGCTGGGGCCAACGTCCTGACTTTC.

The rearrangement joins TRBV11-2 to TRBJ1-1, with D hard to call. The germline V gene has CDR1 SGHAT and CDR2 FQNNGV. V lost 5 bases to trimming and J lost 3 bases, with 13 bases between them. The CDR3 has 14 amino acids. CDR3 protein: CASSPGLRHTEAFF. CDR3 nucleotides: TGTGCCAGCAGCCCCGGGTTGAGGCACACTGAAGCTTTCTTT.

The chain recombines TRBV30 with TRBJ1-2, with D unclear. V was pared by 0 bases and J by 4 bases, with 9 bases between. The CDR3 runs 13 residues. From germline, CDR1 is GTSNPN and CDR2 SVGIG (reference sequence). The CDR3 sequence is CAWSVGPGYGYTF. The CDR3 coding sequence is TGTGCCTGGAGTGTGGGCCCGGGCTATGGCTACACCTTC. Based on the CDR3 plus reference TRBV30 and TRBJ1-2, the full variable domain is SQTIHQWPATLVQPVGSPLSLECTVEGTSNPNLYWYRQAAGRGLQLLFYSVGIGQISSEVPQNLSASRPQDRQFILSSKKLLLSDSGFYLCAWSVGPGYGYTFGSGTRLTVV.

This chain uses TRBV5-4 with TRBJ2-3, with TRBD2 matching 11 bases. Germline-derived CDR1 and CDR2 are SGHNT and YYREEE (reference sequence). V dropped 3 bases and J dropped 5; count of bases not matched to a gene: 2. The CDR3 has 14 residues. CDR3 sequence (DNA): TGTGCCAGCAGCTCGGGACTAGCGGAAGATACGCAGTATTTT. It yields the protein CASSSGLAEDTQYF. The entire variable domain, with the rest obtained from reference TRBV5-4 and TRBJ2-3, is as follows: ETGVTQSPTHLIKTRGQQVTLRCSSQSGHNTVSWYQQALGQGPQFIFQYYREEENGRGNFPPRFSGLQFPNYSSELNVNALELDDSALYLCASSSGLAEDTQYFGPGTRLTVL.

The rearrangement joins TRBV18 to TRBJ1-1; D gene ambiguous. V was clipped by 4 bases and J by 5 bases, with 8 bases between them. Germline assignment: CDR1 KGHSH and CDR2 LQKENI. The CDR3 is 12 amino acids. For the CDR3, the DNA is TGTGCCAGCTCACAAGTGGGGACTGAAGCTTTCTTT. Protein product: CASSQVGTEAFF.

This rearrangement joins TRBV6-7 to TRBJ2-3; 9 positions agree with TRBD1. TRBV6-7 is marked as an open reading frame, function uncertain. V lost 2 bases, J lost 2 bases, and 17 bases stayed unmatched. The CDR3 is 20 amino acids. DNA of the CDR3: TGTGCCAGCAGTTACCCAATATTATGGGACAGGGCCTTCATCACAGATACGCAGTATTTT. Its translation is CASSYPILWDRAFITDTQYF.